The 19 T cell receptor beta chains listed next were all sequenced from one sample in a study of T cells in Graves' hyperthyroidism and ophthalmopathy. RNA transcripts were the template for amplifying TCR beta CDR3 regions. The study used the HTBI primer set for a first-round RT-PCR of the TCR CDR3. In TCRdb, the multiplex PCR reads were re-called with MiXCR into one record per CDR3 protein. The sample lists about 500,000 distinct CDR3 sequences, 16% occurring once. What was sequenced was blood. Receptor source: a woman under 30 with Graves' hyperthyroidism.

The chain carries TRBV28 and TRBJ2-4, with D maybe TRBD2 (6 bases). Germline V gene sequence: CDR1 MDHEN, CDR2 SYDVKM. Trimming stripped 3 bases from V and 4 bases from J, with 16 bases between. This CDR3 contains 16 residues. CDR3 protein: CASSLGGLEGKNIQYF. The CDR3 region has the DNA TGTGCCAGCAGTTTGGGGGGACTGGAGGGGAAAAACATTCAGTACTTC.

The chain is built from TRBV10-1 and TRBJ2-2, with 7 bases lining up with TRBD2. J lost 5 bases, V lost 4 bases, and 4 bases had no gene match. The length of the CDR3 is 14 residues. Germline CDR1 is WNHNN and CDR2 is SYGVQD (reference sequence). DNA for the CDR3: TGCGCCAGCAGTGTCGGCGGGAGAACCGGGGAGCTGTTTTTT. Protein: CASSVGGRTGELFF.

This clonotype was observed many times. The rearrangement joins TRBV7-2 to TRBJ1-2; 8 positions agree with TRBD1. V gave up 1 base and J gave up 7 bases; unmatched junction bases: 11. Germline values: CDR1 SGHTA, CDR2 FQGNSA. CDR3 length: 16 residues. As DNA, the CDR3 is TGTGCCAGCAGCTTAGTTTCCGGAGGACAGGGTAGTGGCTACACCTTC. It translates to CASSLVSGGQGSGYTF.

The chain has TRBV20-1 and TRBJ2-7; the match to TRBD2 covers 13 bases. The CDR3 has 15 residues. J was trimmed by 4 bases and V by 1 base; bases with no gene match: 4. Per the germline V gene, CDR1 is DFQATT and CDR2 is SNEGSKA (reference sequence). The CDR3 reads CSARVRTSGRYEQYF. CDR3 coding DNA: TGCAGTGCTAGAGTCAGGACTAGCGGGAGATACGAGCAGTACTTC.

CDR3 residues: CASSYTYRESYEQYF. The CDR3 nucleotides read TGTGCCAGCTCCTATACGTACCGGGAATCCTACGAGCAGTACTTC. The chain combines TRBV18 with TRBJ2-7, with D perhaps matching TRBD2 (5 bases). Germline CDR1 reads KGHSH; CDR2 reads LQKENI. The CDR3 contains 15 residues. V lost 6 bases and J 1 base, leaving 16 bases between the germline ends.

This clonotype was recorded once. Mismatch with germline at one junction end may stem from a read error. V gene TRBV7-6 combines with J gene TRBJ2-3; D not certain. The germline CDR1 and CDR2 sequences are SGHVS and FNYEAQ. This CDR3 has 14 residues. CDR3 sequence reads: CASSLGGETDAQYF. CDR3 nucleotides: TGTGCCAGCAGCTTAGGTGGAGAAACAGATGCGCAGTATTTT.

This clonotype was counted many times. The chain uses TRBV2 and TRBJ2-5; 7 bases are a match to TRBD1. Germline lookup yields CDR1 SNHLY and CDR2 FYNNEI. The CDR3 length is 14 residues. V shed 6 bases and J 0 bases; nucleotides not matched to a gene: 4. The CDR3 loop is CASRNRGHQETQYF. The CDR3 bases are TGTGCCAGCAGAAACAGGGGCCACCAAGAGACCCAGTACTTC.

This clonotype occurred many times. V gene TRBV2 combines with J gene TRBJ2-2; TRBD2 is a possible D gene (5 bases). Trimming shortened V by 6 bases and J by 0 bases, and 14 bases separated the two germline ends. CDR1 and CDR2 from the germline V gene are SNHLY and FYNNEI. The CDR3 has 16 amino acids. CDR3 nucleotide sequence: TGTGCCAGCAGGTCTACTAGGGTCGCGAACACCGGGGAGCTGTTTTTT. It encodes CASRSTRVANTGELFF. Variable domain in full (rest from reference TRBV2 and TRBJ2-2): EPEVTQTPSHQVTQMGQEVILRCVPISNHLYFYWYRQILGQKVEFLVSFYNNEISEKSEIFDDQFSVERPDGSNFTLKIRSTKLEDSAMYFCASRSTRVANTGELFFGEGSRLTVL.

About this clonotype: With a much larger clone just one base away, this may be a read error. CDR3 residues: CASSTRRTDTEACF. In nucleotides, the CDR3 is TGTGCCAGCAGCACACGACGCACGGACACTGAAGCTTGCTTT. The chain combines TRBV7-2 with TRBJ1-1; D perhaps matches TRBD1 (5 bases). The germline CDR1 and CDR2 sequences are SGHTA and FQGNSA. The CDR3 consists of 14 residues.

The sample holds many counts of this clonotype. The rearrangement links TRBV6-1 to TRBJ2-7, with 10 bases lining up with TRBD2. This CDR3 has 14 residues. Germline V gives CDR1 MNHNS, CDR2 SASEGT. The J segment lost 6 bases and the V segment lost 7 bases, leaving 9 bases of the junction unmatched. The CDR3 DNA follows: TGTGCCAGCATGCGAGCGGGGGGGCCGTTCGAGCAGTACTTC. Translated, it gives CASMRAGGPFEQYF.

The V call is TRBV19, the J call TRBJ2-5; 7 bases line up with TRBD2. Germline V gene lookup returns CDR1 LNHDA and CDR2 SQIVND (reference sequence). V dropped 5 bases and J dropped 2; count of bases not matched to a gene: 8. The CDR3 has 15 residues. As DNA, the CDR3 is TGTGCCAGTAGTTCTTGGGCTAGCGGACAAGAGACCCAGTACTTC. Residues: CASSSWASGQETQYF.

This clonotype was seen only a few times. The chain employs TRBV24-1 and TRBJ2-2, with no clear D. Germline CDR1 reads KGHDR; CDR2 reads SFDVKD. This CDR3 is built from 13 residues. V shed 1 base and J shed 6 bases, with 5 bases lying between them. DNA of the CDR3: TGTGCCACCAGTGATTTAGGTCCCGGGGAGCTGTTTTTT. Translation: CATSDLGPGELFF.

This chain links TRBV19 with TRBJ1-2, with 11 bases that match TRBD1. This CDR3 is built from 16 residues. Germline lookup yields CDR1 LNHDA and CDR2 SQIVND (reference sequence). The V segment lost 3 bases and the J segment 6 bases; nucleotides outside the gene matches: 9. The CDR3 bases are TGTGCCAGTAGTATTTTGGACAGGGGGCGATACGATGGCTACACCTTC. Translation: CASSILDRGRYDGYTF.

As concerns this clonotype: This clone may be a read error of a much larger clone one base away. This chain links TRBV7-2 with TRBJ2-7; D may match TRBD1 or TRBD2 (7 bases each). Germline CDR1 is SGHTA and CDR2 is FQGNSA. CDR3 length equals 15 residues. CDR3 sequence: CASSSGWGGGYEQCF. CDR3 nucleotide sequence: TGTGCCAGCAGCTCCGGTTGGGGAGGGGGCTACGAGCAGTGCTTC. The whole variable domain, remainder taken from reference TRBV7-2 and TRBJ2-7, is GAGVSQSPSNKVTEKGKDVELRCDPISGHTALYWYRQSLGQGLEFLIYFQGNSAPDKSGLPSDRFSAERTGGSVSTLTIQRTQQEDSAVYLCASSSGWGGGYEQCFGPGTRLTVT.

This clonotype was detected a few times. The chain combines TRBV4-1 with TRBJ2-5, with D tentatively TRBD1 or TRBD2 (6 bases each). CDR1 is MGHRA, CDR2 YSYEKL, per germline. This CDR3 is 14 amino acids long. The V end was cut by 7 bases, the J end by 1 base, with 13 bases between. The CDR3 DNA is TGCGCCAGCAAAACACAGGGAGGCCAAGAGACCCAGTACTTC. Residues: CASKTQGGQETQYF.

Comment on this clonotype: This clone may be a read error of a much larger clone one base away. This chain joins TRBV7-9 and TRBJ1-2, with TRBD1 as a possible D gene (6 bases). From germline, CDR1 is SEHNR and CDR2 FQNEAQ (reference sequence). This CDR3 has 15 residues. V was pared by 1 base and J by 4 bases, with 13 bases between. CDR3 loop: CASSLVRQEIYGYTF. The CDR3 bases are TGTGCCAGCAGCTTAGTGCGACAGGAAATCTATGGCTACACCTTC.

This clonotype has only a few counts. V is TRBV5-1 and J is TRBJ1-3; 8 nucleotides match TRBD1. Germline lookup yields CDR1 SGHRS and CDR2 YFSETQ. The V segment lost 4 bases and the J segment 3 bases; nucleotides outside the gene matches: 9. The CDR3 spans 16 residues. CDR3 sequence reads: CASSVDRAAVGNTIYF. CDR3 bases: TGCGCCAGCAGCGTGGACAGGGCAGCGGTTGGAAACACCATATATTTT.

The rearrangement uses TRBV20-1 and TRBJ2-2; 11 bases match TRBD2. The CDR3 loop spans 16 amino acids. V was pared by 6 bases and J by 0 bases, with 6 bases of the junction left unmatched. Per the germline V gene, CDR1 is DFQATT and CDR2 is SNEGSKA (reference sequence). The CDR3 spells CSAPGLADANTGELFF. DNA of the CDR3: TGCAGTGCCCCGGGACTAGCGGACGCGAACACCGGGGAGCTGTTTTTT.

Concerning this clonotype: Given a much more abundant clone one base away, this may be a read error. The conserved final phenylalanine or tryptophan is absent from the CDR3, which likely points to a read error. The chain recombines TRBV7-3 with TRBJ2-3, with 9 nucleotides matching TRBD2. V dropped 6 bases and J dropped 5; count of bases not matched to a gene: 6. Germline assignment: CDR1 SGHTA and CDR2 FQGTGA. The length of the CDR3 is 14 residues. The CDR3, as DNA: TGTGCCAGCAGTTTGCGGGGGGGGATAGATACGCAGTATCTT. It translates to CASSLRGGIDTQYL.